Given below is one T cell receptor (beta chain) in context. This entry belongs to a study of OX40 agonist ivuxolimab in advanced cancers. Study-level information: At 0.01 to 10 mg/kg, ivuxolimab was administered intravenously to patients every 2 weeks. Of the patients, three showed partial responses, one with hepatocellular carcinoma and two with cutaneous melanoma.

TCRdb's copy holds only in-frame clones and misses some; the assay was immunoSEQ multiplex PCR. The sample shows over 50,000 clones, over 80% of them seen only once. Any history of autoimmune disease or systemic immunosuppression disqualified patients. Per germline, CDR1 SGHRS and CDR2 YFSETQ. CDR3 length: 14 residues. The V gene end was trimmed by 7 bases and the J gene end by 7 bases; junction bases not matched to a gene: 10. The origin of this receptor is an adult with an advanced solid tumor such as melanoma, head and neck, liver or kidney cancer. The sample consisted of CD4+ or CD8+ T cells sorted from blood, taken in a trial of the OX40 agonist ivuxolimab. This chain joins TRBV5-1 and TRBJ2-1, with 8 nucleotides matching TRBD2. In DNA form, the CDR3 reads TGCGCCAGCCATAGCGGGATCGATTGGAATGAGCAGTTCTTC. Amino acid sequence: CASHSGIDWNEQFF.